The source of this T cell receptor (beta chain) is a study of T cells in Graves' hyperthyroidism and ophthalmopathy. From RNA transcripts, TCR beta CDR3 regions were amplified. TCR CDR3 underwent first-round RT-PCR with the HTBI primer set. TCRdb reprocessed the multiplex PCR reads with MiXCR, giving one entry per CDR3 protein. The table shows hundreds of thousands of distinct CDR3 sequences, with approximately 14% occurring only once. The CDR3 length is 14 residues. The ends lost 6 bases at V and 3 bases at J; junction bases unmatched: 8. In this sample, this clonotype turned up many times. Its antigen is unidentified. Broader study findings: The model foresaw ophthalmopathy a median approximately 6.1 months prior to onset.

Sample: blood. This clonotype was obtained from a woman aged 18-29 years with Graves' hyperthyroidism. This chain uses TRBV12-3 or TRBV12-4 with TRBJ2-7, with 7 bases fitting TRBD2. The CDR3: CASSRAGLNYEQYF. The DNA of the CDR3 is TGTGCCAGCAGCCGAGCGGGACTCAACTACGAGCAGTACTTC.